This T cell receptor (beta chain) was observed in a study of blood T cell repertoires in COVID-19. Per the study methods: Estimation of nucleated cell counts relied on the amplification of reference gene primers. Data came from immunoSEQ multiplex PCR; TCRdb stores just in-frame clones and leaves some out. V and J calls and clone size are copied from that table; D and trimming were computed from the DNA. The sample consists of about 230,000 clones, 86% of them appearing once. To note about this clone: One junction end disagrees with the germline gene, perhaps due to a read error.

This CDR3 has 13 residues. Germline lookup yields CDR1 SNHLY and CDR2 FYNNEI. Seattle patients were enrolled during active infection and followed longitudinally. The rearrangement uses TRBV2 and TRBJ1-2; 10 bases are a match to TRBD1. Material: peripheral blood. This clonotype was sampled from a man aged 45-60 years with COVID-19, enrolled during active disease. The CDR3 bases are TGTGCCAGCAGTGAAGAGTCGGGACAGGGGCACCCCTTC. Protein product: CASSEESGQGHPF.